These 18 T cell receptor beta chains were all obtained from the same sample, sequenced in a study of blood T cell repertoires in COVID-19. Profiling relied on immunoSEQ multiplex PCR, and the TCRdb table lists in-frame clones only, not all of them. The profile shows fewer than 250,000 clones, approximately 80% of them singletons. The sample consisted of peripheral blood. The source of these receptors is a man aged 25 to 45 with active or convalescent COVID-19.

This chain joins TRBV20-1 and TRBJ2-7; 8 nucleotides line up with TRBD1. CDR1 and CDR2 (germline): DFQATT, SNEGSKA (reference sequence). Trimming cost V 5 bases and J 3 bases; bases outside gene matches: 0. The CDR3 covers 11 residues. The CDR3 loop is CSADRGYEQYF. The CDR3 nucleotides are TGCAGTGCTGACAGGGGCTACGAGCAGTACTTC.

The genes are TRBV4-3 and TRBJ1-6, with D possibly being TRBD1 (6 bases). V dropped 0 bases and J dropped 7 bases, with 13 bases sitting between them. Germline CDR1 LGHNA, CDR2 YSLEER. This CDR3 spans 16 amino acids. The CDR3 DNA reads as TGCGCCAGCAGCCAAGACCCCGGCACAGGGAATTCACCCCTCCACTTT. This translates into CASSQDPGTGNSPLHF.

This clone came up once. The J gene is TRBJ2-1, the V gene TRBV4-1, with TRBD2 matching 8 bases. In germline, CDR1 is MGHRA, CDR2 YSYEKL. J was trimmed by 1 base and V by 4 bases; bases with no gene match: 6. The CDR3 is 16 residues long. CDR3 sequence reads: CASSRPGGGSYNEQFF. The DNA for the CDR3 is TGCGCCAGCAGCCGCCCCGGCGGGGGGTCCTACAATGAGCAGTTCTTC.

The V call is TRBV7-2, the J call TRBJ1-4, with D possibly matching TRBD1 (5 bases). Germline CDR1 and CDR2: SGHTA and FQGNSA. V lost 7 bases, J lost 7 bases, and 16 bases lay in between. CDR3 length: 14 residues. CDR3 in DNA: TGTGCCAGCACCTCTAGGGGTAGGGGTGAAAAACTGTTTTTT. Its translation is CASTSRGRGEKLFF.

A single count supports this clone. The chain uses TRBV6-6 and TRBJ1-3; 9 nucleotides align to TRBD1. Germline lookup yields CDR1 MNHNY and CDR2 SVGAGI (reference sequence). The V segment lost 5 bases and the J segment 4 bases; nucleotides outside the gene matches: 9. The CDR3 is made up of 16 amino acids. The CDR3 spells CASSLGTGTPGNTIYF. The CDR3, as DNA: TGTGCCAGCAGTCTAGGGACAGGGACCCCAGGAAACACCATATATTTT.

The chain links TRBV6-5 to TRBJ1-1; D perhaps matches TRBD1 (6 bases). Germline V lookup: CDR1 MNHEY, CDR2 SVGAGI. This CDR3 is 16 amino acids long. V dropped 2 bases and J dropped 10 bases, with 23 bases sitting between them. CDR3 bases: TGTGCCAGCAGTTACGAAGGGGGGAGGGGTCTCTTCGGAGCTTTCTTT. Residues: CASSYEGGRGLFGAFF.

V and J are TRBV6-6 and TRBJ1-4; D is unclear. CDR1 is MNHNY, CDR2 SVGAGI, per germline (reference sequence). CDR3 length: 14 amino acids. Trimming cost V 2 bases and J 11 bases, with 15 bases left between them. CDR3 DNA: TGTGCCAGCAGTTACCCGGACGGGGAGGCTAAACTGTTTTTT. Its translation: CASSYPDGEAKLFF.

This chain links TRBV30 with TRBJ1-2; D call uncertain. Germline V gene data show CDR1 as GTSNPN and CDR2 as SVGIG (reference sequence). The CDR3 is made up of 14 amino acids. The V and J ends lost 0 bases and 7 bases respectively, with 15 bases between them. This chain's CDR3 is CAWSVRSTRVGYTF. Written as DNA, the CDR3 is TGTGCCTGGAGTGTTAGAAGTACTCGGGTTGGCTACACCTTC.

The CDR3 bases are TGTGCTAGTGGTTTGGTAGTAGGACAGATACTTTATGGCTACACCTTC. Amino acid sequence: CASGLVVGQILYGYTF. The V gene is TRBV12-5, the J gene TRBJ1-2; weak D call: TRBD1 (6 bases). Germline CDR1 is LGHNT and CDR2 is FRNRAP. The CDR3 runs to 16 residues. The ends were cut back, 0 bases at V and 5 bases at J, with 16 bases in the middle.

This clone was counted a single time. The chain combines TRBV6-2 or TRBV6-3 with TRBJ2-2; no reliable D call. The length of the CDR3 is 15 residues. Trimming shortened V by 7 bases and J by 0 bases, and 12 bases separated the two germline ends. Germline lookup yields CDR1 MNHEY and CDR2 SVGEGT. CDR3 loop: CASTPGGSNTGELFF. The DNA of the CDR3 is TGTGCCAGCACCCCCGGCGGTTCGAACACCGGGGAGCTGTTTTTT.

This chain links TRBV5-1 with TRBJ2-3; 7 bases agree with TRBD1. Germline values: CDR1 SGHRS, CDR2 YFSETQ. This CDR3 is built from 17 residues. Trimming at V came to 4 bases and at J to 1 base, leaving 12 bases not matched to a gene. The DNA of the CDR3 is TGCGCCAGCAGCCCGAGGGGGACGGGACAGCGCACAGATACGCAGTATTTT. Its translation: CASSPRGTGQRTDTQYF.

The V call is TRBV27, the J call TRBJ1-5, with 10 bases identical to TRBD1. This CDR3 is 17 amino acids long. Looked up from germline, CDR1 is MNHEY and CDR2 is SMNVEV (reference sequence). J lost 6 bases, V lost 0 bases, and 8 bases had no gene match. CDR3 protein: CASSLSPGTGEFQPQHF. The CDR3 DNA sequence: TGTGCCAGCAGTTTATCCCCGGGGACAGGGGAATTTCAGCCCCAGCATTTT.

CDR3 coding DNA: TGTGCCAGCAGTAATTCGGCGGGGATCTATGGCTACACCTTC. Translation gives CASSNSAGIYGYTF. The J gene is TRBJ1-2, the V gene TRBV28; D not resolved. Trimming left V 5 bases short and J 4 bases short, with 14 bases between. The CDR3 is 14 amino acids. Germline loops: CDR1 MDHEN, CDR2 SYDVKM.

The chain has TRBV5-6 and TRBJ2-3, with 8 bases aligning to TRBD1. From germline, CDR1 is SGHDT and CDR2 YYEEEE. The CDR3 contains 15 residues. The V and J ends lost 9 bases and 3 bases, in that order; junction bases with no gene match: 12. This CDR3 reads CATRQGAAATDTQYF. CDR3 DNA: TGTGCCACCCGGCAGGGGGCAGCCGCTACAGATACGCAGTATTTT.

The chain employs TRBV5-1 and TRBJ1-6; D gene uncertain. Looked up from germline, CDR1 is SGHRS and CDR2 is YFSETQ. Trimming shortened V by 0 bases and J by 3 bases, and 7 bases separated the two germline ends. The CDR3 spans 15 residues. The CDR3 nucleotides are TGCGCCAGCAGCTTGGTCAGGAACTATAATTCACCCCTCCACTTT. This translates into CASSLVRNYNSPLHF.

The gene calls are TRBV24-1 and TRBJ2-7; TRBD1 matches at 7 bases. The CDR3 runs 16 residues. V dropped 3 bases and J dropped 3; count of bases not matched to a gene: 10. Looked up from germline, CDR1 is KGHDR and CDR2 is SFDVKD. CDR3 loop: CATSDASWDSYYEQYF. The DNA of the CDR3 is TGTGCCACCAGTGATGCTAGTTGGGACAGCTACTACGAGCAGTACTTC.

V and J are TRBV19 and TRBJ1-1, with D possibly matching TRBD1 (6 bases). CDR3 size: 13 residues. Germline V gene lookup returns CDR1 LNHDA and CDR2 SQIVND (reference sequence). V lost 8 bases, J lost 2 bases, and 12 bases lay in between. The CDR3 here is CASGGQQNTEAFF. As DNA, the CDR3 is TGTGCCAGTGGAGGACAGCAAAACACTGAAGCTTTCTTT.

This clone was observed a single time. V gene TRBV5-8 combines with J gene TRBJ2-2, with 8 bases that match TRBD1. CDR3 length: 16 amino acids. V lost 4 bases to trimming and J lost 3 bases; unmatched junction nucleotides: 8. Germline loops: CDR1 SGHTS, CDR2 YDEGEE. CDR3 protein: CASSRSGGAHTGELFF. For the CDR3, the DNA is TGTGCCAGCAGCCGATCAGGGGGCGCCCACACCGGGGAGCTGTTTTTT.